The clone carrying this T cell receptor beta chain occurred many times. Its antigen is still unknown. The investigators amplified TCR beta CDR3 regions from RNA transcripts. A first-round RT-PCR of the TCR CDR3 used the HTBI primer set. TCRdb re-derived calls from the multiplex PCR reads in MiXCR, one entry per CDR3 protein. The sample records around 420,000 distinct CDR3 sequences, around 14% being singletons. This record belongs to a study of T cells in Graves' hyperthyroidism and ophthalmopathy. Study-wide results and limits: From stable hyperthyroidism, ophthalmopathy was set apart by a 13 V-J model.

Stability of Graves' hyperthyroidism was defined as absent ophthalmopathy progression within 18 months. J lost 1 base, V lost 7 bases, and 5 bases had no gene match. Per germline, CDR1 ENHRY and CDR2 SYGVKD. There are 14 residues in the CDR3. Sequenced sample: blood. The chain has TRBV10-3 and TRBJ1-1; 8 positions match TRBD1. The TCR comes from a woman aged 18-29 years with Graves' hyperthyroidism. CDR3 DNA sequence: TGTGCCATCATCTCCGGACAGGGGAACACTGAAGCTTTCTTT. It codes for CAIISGQGNTEAFF.